This TCR beta chain was sequenced in a study of T cell clones after liver transplantation. Findings and limits, study-wide: Low donor cell numbers restricted donor-reactive repertoire measurement in a couple of subjects.

Germline values: CDR1 MDHEN, CDR2 SYDVKM. The ends lost 6 bases at V and 4 bases at J; junction bases unmatched: 8. The CDR3 has 15 amino acids. In regard to this clone: Its antigen is unidentified.

Some clones are missing from TCRdb's copy, which holds only in-frame ones; the method was immunoSEQ multiplex PCR. There are 45,000 to 55,000 clones in the sample; approximately 84% occur only once, and about 8.5% lies in the top ten. The chain uses TRBV28 and TRBJ2-2; 7 positions agree with TRBD2. Sequenced here: CD4+ T cells from blood, sampled before liver transplant. The receptor was isolated from a human donor who received a liver transplant. The CDR3 nucleotides are TGTGCCAGCAGCCCCCCCGGGGGGAGCACCGGGGAGCTGTTTTTT. As protein: CASSPPGGSTGELFF.